Listed below are T cell receptor beta chains from one sample, sequenced in a study of T cell responses to AZD1222 COVID-19 vaccine. Some clones are missing from TCRdb's copy, which holds only in-frame ones; the method was immunoSEQ multiplex PCR. The sample shows some 130,000 clones, approximately 85% of them seen only once. Source: peripheral blood, taken 28 days after the second dose of the MenACWY control vaccine. These receptors all stem from an adult who received the MenACWY meningococcal vaccine as a control. Both conserved end residues are part of each CDR3. The D gene is left open where the match is weak. Clone size is given for some rows only: seen once, a few or many times, or a class if the clone is expanded.

v_gene	d_gene	j_gene	abundance	CDR3aa	CDR3nt
TRBV6-5	.	TRBJ2-7	.	CASGGLQVYEQYF	TGTGCCAGCGGAGGTCTACAGGTCTACGAGCAGTACTTC
TRBV6-4	TRBD2	TRBJ2-2	once	CASRGGLNTGELFF	TGTGCCAGCCGGGGGGGGTTGAACACCGGGGAGCTGTTTTTT
TRBV7-2	TRBD2	TRBJ2-7	.	CASSASSGRYDEQYF	TGTGCCAGCAGCGCTTCTAGCGGGAGGTACGACGAGCAGTACTTC
TRBV19	TRBD1	TRBJ2-3	.	CASRPRVGTGGPDTQYF	TGTGCCAGTAGACCAAGAGTAGGGACAGGGGGCCCAGATACGCAGTATTTT
TRBV30	.	TRBJ2-1	.	CAWIGSYYNEQFF	TGTGCCTGGATAGGGAGTTACTACAATGAGCAGTTCTTC
TRBV28	.	TRBJ1-3	.	CASSGGAPNSGNTIYF	TGTGCCAGCAGCGGGGGGGCGCCCAACTCTGGAAACACCATATATTTT
TRBV6-4	TRBD1	TRBJ1-2	.	CASRQGTGSGYTF	TGTGCCAGCAGACAAGGGACAGGGAGCGGCTACACCTTC
TRBV29-1	.	TRBJ1-3	few	CSVAGYSGNTIYF	TGCAGCGTCGCAGGGTACTCTGGAAACACCATATATTTT
TRBV19	.	TRBJ2-2	.	CASSIRVAGELFF	TGTGCCAGTAGTATCAGGGTAGCCGGGGAGCTGTTTTTT
TRBV7-2	.	TRBJ1-6	.	CASSFPGSYNSPLHF	TGTGCCAGCAGCTTCCCAGGCTCCTATAATTCACCCCTCCACTTT
TRBV25-1	.	TRBJ1-1	once	CASSPSLGTEAFF	TGTGCCAGCAGTCCCTCTTTGGGGACTGAAGCTTTCTTT
TRBV5-1	.	TRBJ1-1	few	CASSPSSRENTEAFF	TGCGCCAGCAGCCCCTCTTCGAGGGAGAACACTGAAGCTTTCTTT
TRBV11-3	TRBD2	TRBJ2-3	.	CASSPPRLAGGDTQYF	TGTGCCAGCAGCCCCCCCCGACTAGCGGGAGGCGATACGCAGTATTTT
TRBV7-3	TRBD1	TRBJ2-7	.	CASMLTGGHEQYF	TGTGCCAGCATGCTGACAGGGGGCCACGAGCAGTACTTC
TRBV11-1	.	TRBJ2-1	once	CASSTLGVTSYNEQFF	TGTGCCAGCAGCACTCTCGGGGTCACCTCCTACAATGAGCAGTTCTTC
TRBV5-6	TRBD1	TRBJ2-7	.	CASSPRDRVFEQYF	TGTGCCAGCAGCCCCCGGGACAGGGTTTTCGAGCAGTACTTC
TRBV18	.	TRBJ1-2	.	CASSPQKGNYGYTF	TGTGCCAGCTCACCACAGAAGGGCAACTATGGCTACACCTTC
TRBV6-5	TRBD1	TRBJ1-2	.	CASTLRSTGGRGYTF	TGTGCCAGCACCTTACGCTCGACAGGGGGAAGGGGCTACACCTTC
TRBV4-1	TRBD1	TRBJ2-7	.	CASSPGRTGIGYEQYF	TGCGCCAGCAGCCCAGGAAGGACAGGTATTGGCTACGAGCAGTACTTC